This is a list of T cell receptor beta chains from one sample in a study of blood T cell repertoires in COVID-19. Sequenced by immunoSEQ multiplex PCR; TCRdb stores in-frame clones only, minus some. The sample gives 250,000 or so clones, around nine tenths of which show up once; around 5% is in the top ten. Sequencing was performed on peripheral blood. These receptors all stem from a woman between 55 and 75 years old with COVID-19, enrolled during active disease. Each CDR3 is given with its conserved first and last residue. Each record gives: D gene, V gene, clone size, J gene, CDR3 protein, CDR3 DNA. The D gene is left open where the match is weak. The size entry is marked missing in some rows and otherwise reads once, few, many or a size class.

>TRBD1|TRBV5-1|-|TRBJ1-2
CASSLLQGAMGYTF
TGCGCCAGCAGCTTGTTACAGGGGGCGATGGGCTACACCTTC
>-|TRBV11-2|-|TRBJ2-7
CASSLDPPPTSLEQYF
TGTGCCAGCAGCTTAGATCCCCCCCCGACATCCCTCGAGCAGTACTTC
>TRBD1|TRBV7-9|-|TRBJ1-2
CASSPSTMAGGVFGYTF
TGTGCCAGCAGCCCAAGTACTATGGCAGGGGGCGTATTTGGCTACACCTTC
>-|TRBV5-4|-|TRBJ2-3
CASSPGTGGDTQYF
TGTGCCAGCAGCCCCGGAACAGGTGGAGATACGCAGTATTTT
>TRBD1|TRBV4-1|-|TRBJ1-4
CASSQTPGGTGYEKLFF
TGCGCCAGCAGCCAAACCCCGGGCGGGACAGGGTATGAAAAACTGTTTTTT
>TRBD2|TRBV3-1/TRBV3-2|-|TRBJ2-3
CASSHRLAGVADTQYF
TGTGCCAGCAGCCACCGACTAGCGGGCGTGGCAGATACGCAGTATTTT
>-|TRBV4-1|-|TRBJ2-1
CASSQEAQRSTSYNEQFF
TGCGCCAGCAGCCAAGAAGCCCAGCGCTCAACCTCCTACAATGAGCAGTTCTTC
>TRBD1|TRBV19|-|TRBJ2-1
CASSIDRGSNEQFF
TGTGCCAGTAGTATCGACAGGGGGTCCAATGAGCAGTTCTTC
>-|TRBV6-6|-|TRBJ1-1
CASRLPTGGDTEAFF
TGTGCCAGCAGATTACCGACCGGGGGTGACACTGAAGCTTTCTTT
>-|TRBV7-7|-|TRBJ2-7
CASSSEAGPTYEQYF
TGTGCCAGCAGCTCCGAGGCGGGTCCAACCTACGAGCAGTACTTC
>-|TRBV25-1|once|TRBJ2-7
CASSRGSPYEQYF
TGTGCCAGCAGTCGGGGGAGCCCCTACGAGCAGTACTTC
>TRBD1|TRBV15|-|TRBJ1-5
CATSRRQGVSNQPQHF
TGTGCCACCAGCAGAAGACAGGGAGTGAGCAATCAGCCCCAGCATTTT
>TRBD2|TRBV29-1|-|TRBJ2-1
CSAAGELAGAINEQFF
TGCAGCGCCGCGGGGGAACTAGCGGGAGCAATCAATGAGCAGTTCTTC
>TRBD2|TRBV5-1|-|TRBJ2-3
CASSSREATDTQYF
TGCGCCAGCAGCTCGCGGGAGGCAACAGATACGCAGTATTTT